This T cell receptor (beta chain) comes out of a study of ipilimumab plus nivolumab after autologous stem cell transplantation. Study context: Median doses per patient: 4 or 5 ipilimumab, 7 to 9 nivolumab. Broader study findings: The authors say TCR, Treg and microbiome findings warrant further study.

TCRdb's table, derived via immunoSEQ multiplex PCR, lists solely in-frame clones and lacks some. The sample carries about 9,400 clones, around two thirds recorded once. V gave up 4 bases and J gave up 0 bases, with 13 bases separating them. There are 15 residues in the CDR3. Per germline, CDR1 SGHKS and CDR2 YYEKEE (reference sequence). Checkpoint therapy with ipilimumab 1 mg/kg began 14 to 28 days after transplant. Dosing: nivolumab 3 mg/kg IV, weeks 1, 4, 7, 10, then every two weeks to week 26. This clone occurred a few times. The antigen remains undetermined. The chain uses TRBV5-5 and TRBJ1-1; possible D gene TRBD1, 5 bases. Here the sequenced sample was PBMCs, taken in a trial of ipilimumab plus nivolumab as post-transplant consolidation. The TCR was taken from a female donor with multiple myeloma. The CDR3 loop reads CASSISSRVNTEAFF. DNA for the CDR3: TGTGCCAGCAGCATATCCTCCAGGGTGAACACTGAAGCTTTCTTT.